This T cell receptor beta chain derives from a study of T cell repertoires in ileal Crohn's disease. Trimming took 4 bases from V and 2 from J, leaving 20 bases between them. CDR3 length: 17 residues. The germline V gene has CDR1 LNHDA and CDR2 SQIVND (reference sequence). Per sample, approximately 540 nanograms of biopsy DNA were TCRB immunosequenced. Sequencing was performed with immunoSEQ multiplex PCR; in TCRdb, only in-frame clones are kept and a portion is missing. The sample carries about 8,300 clones, roughly 72% recorded once. This clone was recorded once. The origin of this receptor is an adult with Crohn's disease. The source material was ileal tissue. This chain connects TRBV19 to TRBJ2-5, with D maybe TRBD2 (6 bases). CDR3 DNA: TGTGCCAGTAGTAAACGTGGCACTAGCATTGAACAAGAGACCCAGTACTTC. This encodes CASSKRGTSIEQETQYF.